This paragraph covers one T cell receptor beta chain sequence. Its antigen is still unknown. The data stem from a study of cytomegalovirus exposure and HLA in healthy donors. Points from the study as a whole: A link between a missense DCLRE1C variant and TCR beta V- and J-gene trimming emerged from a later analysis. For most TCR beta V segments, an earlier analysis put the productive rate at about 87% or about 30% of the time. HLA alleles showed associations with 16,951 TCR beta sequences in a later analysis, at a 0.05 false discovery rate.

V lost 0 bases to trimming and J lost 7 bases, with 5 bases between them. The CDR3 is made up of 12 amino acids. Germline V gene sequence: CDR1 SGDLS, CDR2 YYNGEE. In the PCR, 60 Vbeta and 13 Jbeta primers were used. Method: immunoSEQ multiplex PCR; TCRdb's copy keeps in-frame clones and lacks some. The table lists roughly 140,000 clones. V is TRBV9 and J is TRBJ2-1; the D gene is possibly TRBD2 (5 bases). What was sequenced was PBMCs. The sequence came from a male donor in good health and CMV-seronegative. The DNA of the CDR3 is TGTGCCAGCAGCGTAGCGGGGAATGAGCAGTTCTTC. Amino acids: CASSVAGNEQFF.